The present TCR beta chain was sequenced within a study of OX40 agonist ivuxolimab in advanced cancers. Only in-frame clones appear in the TCRdb table, and some are missing; sequencing was by immunoSEQ multiplex PCR. Counted here are roughly 60,000 clones, roughly nine tenths occurring once; the ten biggest clones make up roughly 3.8%. The CDR3 covers 16 residues. Trimming at V came to 0 bases and at J to 1 base, leaving 4 bases not matched to a gene. Germline CDR1 is MNHEY and CDR2 is SVGAGI. The receptor comes from an adult with an advanced solid tumor such as melanoma, head and neck, liver or kidney cancer. V usage is TRBV6-5 and J usage is TRBJ2-3, with 7 bases fitting TRBD2. The sample was CD4+ or CD8+ T cells sorted from blood, taken in a trial of the OX40 agonist ivuxolimab. CDR3 bases: TGTGCCAGCAGTTACTCGGCGGGAGTAGGCACAGATACGCAGTATTTT. Protein sequence: CASSYSAGVGTDTQYF.